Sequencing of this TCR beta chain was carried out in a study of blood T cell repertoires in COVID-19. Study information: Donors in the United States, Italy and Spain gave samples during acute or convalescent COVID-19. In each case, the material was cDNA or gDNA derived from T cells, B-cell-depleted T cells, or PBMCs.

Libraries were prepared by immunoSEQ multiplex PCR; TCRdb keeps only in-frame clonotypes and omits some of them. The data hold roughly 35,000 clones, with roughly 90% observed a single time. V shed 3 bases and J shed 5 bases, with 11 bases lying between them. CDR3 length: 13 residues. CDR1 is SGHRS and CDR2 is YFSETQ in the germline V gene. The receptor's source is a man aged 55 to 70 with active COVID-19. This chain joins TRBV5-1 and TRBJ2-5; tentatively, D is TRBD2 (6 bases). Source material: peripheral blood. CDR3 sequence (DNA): TGCGCCAGCAGCTCCGGGAGTACGGAGACCCAGTACTTC. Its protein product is CASSSGSTETQYF.